Sequencing of this T cell receptor beta chain was carried out in a study of molecular identifiers for immune sequencing clone quantification. Broader study findings: Barcodes shared by identical TCR molecules could lead to underestimated sizes of highly expanded clones.

TCRdb reprocessed the PCR reads via MiXCR and lists one record per CDR3 protein. Of approximately 63,000 distinct CDR3 sequences in the sample, about 20% were seen once. For this clonotype: Its antigen remains unknown.

Sorting was used to obtain naive CD8 T cells (CD8+CD4-CCR7+CD45RA+). The receptor was derived from a human donor in good health. Some libraries in this study had Jurkat cell RNA spiked in. What was sequenced was naive CD8+ T cells from blood, with Jurkat cell RNA spiked in. Subset here: FACS-sorted CD8+CD4-CCR7+CD45RA+ naive T cells.

This chain's CDR3 is CASSYSTLAGAGDTQYF. DNA for the CDR3: TGTGCCAGCAGTTACTCGACGTTGGCGGGAGCCGGGGATACGCAGTATTTT. The genes are TRBV6-6 and TRBJ2-3; 7 bases match TRBD2. The V gene end was trimmed by 0 bases and the J gene end by 6 bases; junction bases not matched to a gene: 12. Germline V gene sequence: CDR1 MNHNY, CDR2 SVGAGI (reference sequence). This CDR3 has 17 residues.